This T cell receptor (beta chain) stems from a study of blood T cell repertoires in COVID-19. TCRdb's table, derived via immunoSEQ multiplex PCR, lists solely in-frame clones and lacks some. The data contain 250,000 to 300,000 clones, under 90% of them seen just once; the ten biggest clones take up under 2.5%. Germline V CDR1 and CDR2: SGHRS, YFSETQ. The junction had 10 bases not matched to a gene; V was cut back by 4 bases and J by 9 bases. The CDR3 contains 15 residues. Sequenced input: PBMCs or T cells enriched from blood (not recorded which). The chain is built from TRBV5-1 and TRBJ2-1; 10 nucleotides agree with TRBD2. The receptor was derived from a woman aged 55-69 years who had recovered from COVID-19. In DNA, the CDR3 is TGCGCCAGCAGCGACCCTAGCGGGGGTTTTGGTGAGCAGTTCTTC. Protein product: CASSDPSGGFGEQFF.